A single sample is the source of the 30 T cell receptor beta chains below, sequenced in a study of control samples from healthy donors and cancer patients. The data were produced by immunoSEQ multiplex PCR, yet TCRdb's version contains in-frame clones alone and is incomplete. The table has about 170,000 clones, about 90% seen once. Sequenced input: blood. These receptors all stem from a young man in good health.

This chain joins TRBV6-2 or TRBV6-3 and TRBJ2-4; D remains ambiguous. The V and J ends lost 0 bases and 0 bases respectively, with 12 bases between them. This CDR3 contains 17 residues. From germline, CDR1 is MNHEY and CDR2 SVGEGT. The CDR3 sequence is CASSYSGLLLAKNIQYF. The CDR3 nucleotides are TGTGCCAGCAGTTACTCCGGGCTTCTTCTAGCCAAAAACATTCAGTACTTC.

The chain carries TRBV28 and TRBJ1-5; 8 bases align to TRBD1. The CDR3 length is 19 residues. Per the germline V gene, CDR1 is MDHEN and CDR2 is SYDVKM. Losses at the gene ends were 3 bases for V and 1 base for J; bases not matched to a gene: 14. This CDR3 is CASSFMSGQAAVSNQPQHF. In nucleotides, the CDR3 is TGTGCCAGCAGTTTTATGTCGGGACAGGCCGCGGTGAGCAATCAGCCCCAGCATTTT.

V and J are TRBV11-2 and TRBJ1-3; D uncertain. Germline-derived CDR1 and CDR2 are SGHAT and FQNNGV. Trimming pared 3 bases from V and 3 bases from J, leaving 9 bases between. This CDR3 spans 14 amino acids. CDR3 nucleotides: TGTGCCAGCAGCTTCCGACCTGATGGAAACACCATATATTTT. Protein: CASSFRPDGNTIYF.

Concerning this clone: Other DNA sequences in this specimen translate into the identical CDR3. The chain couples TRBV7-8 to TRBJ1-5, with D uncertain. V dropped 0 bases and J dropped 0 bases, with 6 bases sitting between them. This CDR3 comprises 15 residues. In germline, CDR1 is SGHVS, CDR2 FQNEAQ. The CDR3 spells CASSLAHGSNQPQHF. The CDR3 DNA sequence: TGTGCCAGCAGCTTAGCGCACGGTAGCAATCAGCCCCAGCATTTT.

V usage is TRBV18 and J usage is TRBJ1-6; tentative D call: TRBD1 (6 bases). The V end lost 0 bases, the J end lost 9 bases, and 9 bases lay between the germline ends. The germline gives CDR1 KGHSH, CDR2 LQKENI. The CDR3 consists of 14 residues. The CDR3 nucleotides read TGTGCCAGCTCACCACCTATCAGGGGTTCACCCCTCCACTTT. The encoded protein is CASSPPIRGSPLHF.

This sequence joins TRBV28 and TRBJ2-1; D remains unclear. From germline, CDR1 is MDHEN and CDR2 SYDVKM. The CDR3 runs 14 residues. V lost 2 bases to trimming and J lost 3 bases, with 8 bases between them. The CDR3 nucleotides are TGTGCCAGCAGTTTAGAGGCCAGCTACAATGAGCAGTTCTTC. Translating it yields CASSLEASYNEQFF.

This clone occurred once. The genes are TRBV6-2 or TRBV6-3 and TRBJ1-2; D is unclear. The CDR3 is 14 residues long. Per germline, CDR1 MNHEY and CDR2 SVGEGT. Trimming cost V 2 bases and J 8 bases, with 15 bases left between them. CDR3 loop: CASSYMGSAQGYTF. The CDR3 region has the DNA TGTGCCAGCAGTTACATGGGTAGTGCTCAAGGCTACACCTTC.

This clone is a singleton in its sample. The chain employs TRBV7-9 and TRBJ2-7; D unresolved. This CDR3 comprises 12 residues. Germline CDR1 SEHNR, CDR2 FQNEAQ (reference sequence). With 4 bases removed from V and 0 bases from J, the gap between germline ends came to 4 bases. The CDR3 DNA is TGTGCCAGCAGCTGGACCTCCTACGAGCAGTACTTC. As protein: CASSWTSYEQYF.

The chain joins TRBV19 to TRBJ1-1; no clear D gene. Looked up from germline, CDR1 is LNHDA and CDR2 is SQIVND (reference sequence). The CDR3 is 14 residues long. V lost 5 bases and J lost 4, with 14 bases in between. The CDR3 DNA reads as TGTGCCAGTAGTCCTGGGAAGCGGGTCACTGAAGCTTTCTTT. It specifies CASSPGKRVTEAFF. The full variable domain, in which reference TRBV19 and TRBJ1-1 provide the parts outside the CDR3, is DGGITQSPKYLFRKEGQNVTLSCEQNLNHDAMYWYRQDPGQGLRLIYYSQIVNDFQKGDIAEGYSVSREKKESFPLTVTSAQKNPTAFYLCASSPGKRVTEAFFGQGTRLTVV.

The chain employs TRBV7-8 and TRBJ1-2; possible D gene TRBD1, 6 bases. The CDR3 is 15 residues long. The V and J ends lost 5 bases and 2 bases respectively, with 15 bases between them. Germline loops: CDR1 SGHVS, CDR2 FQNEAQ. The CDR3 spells CASSQEGGANYGYTF. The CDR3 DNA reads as TGTGCCAGCAGCCAGGAGGGGGGCGCGAACTATGGCTACACCTTC.

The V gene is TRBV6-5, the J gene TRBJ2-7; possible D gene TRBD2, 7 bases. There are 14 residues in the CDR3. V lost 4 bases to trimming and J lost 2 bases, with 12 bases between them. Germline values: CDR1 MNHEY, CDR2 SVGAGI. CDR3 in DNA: TGTGCCAGCAGTTGGAGCGGGACACCCTACGAGCAGTACTTC. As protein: CASSWSGTPYEQYF.

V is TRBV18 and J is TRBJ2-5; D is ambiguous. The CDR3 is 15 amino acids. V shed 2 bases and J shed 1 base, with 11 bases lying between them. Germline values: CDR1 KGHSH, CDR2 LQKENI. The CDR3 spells CASSPVTLGQETQYF. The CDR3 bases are TGTGCCAGCTCACCAGTTACATTGGGCCAAGAGACCCAGTACTTC.

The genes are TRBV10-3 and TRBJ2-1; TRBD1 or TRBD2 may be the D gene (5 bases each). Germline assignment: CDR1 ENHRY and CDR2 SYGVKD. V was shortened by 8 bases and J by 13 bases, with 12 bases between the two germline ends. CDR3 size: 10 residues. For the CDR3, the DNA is TGTGCCATCGGGGGTGGCCCCCAGTTCTTC. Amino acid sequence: CAIGGGPQFF.

The CDR3: CASSYPSGGQGEAFF. The CDR3 DNA reads as TGTGCCAGCAGTTACCCCAGCGGGGGGCAGGGTGAAGCTTTCTTT. The chain couples TRBV28 to TRBJ1-1; D is possibly TRBD1 (6 bases). The CDR3 has 15 residues. Trimming removed 4 bases at V and 7 bases at J, with 19 bases between. The germline CDR1 and CDR2 sequences are MDHEN and SYDVKM.

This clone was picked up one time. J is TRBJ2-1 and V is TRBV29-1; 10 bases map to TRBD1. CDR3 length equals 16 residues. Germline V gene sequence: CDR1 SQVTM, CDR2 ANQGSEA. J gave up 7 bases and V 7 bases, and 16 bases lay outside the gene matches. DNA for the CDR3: TGCAGCGGCAGAGATGGGCCGGGACAGGGGATGAATGAGCAGTTCTTC. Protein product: CSGRDGPGQGMNEQFF.

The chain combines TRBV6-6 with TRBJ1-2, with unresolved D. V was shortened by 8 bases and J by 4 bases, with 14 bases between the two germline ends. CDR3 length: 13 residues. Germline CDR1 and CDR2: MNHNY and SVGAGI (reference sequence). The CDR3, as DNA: TGTGCCAGCGCAAGGGAGACATCCTATGGCTACACCTTC. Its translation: CASARETSYGYTF.

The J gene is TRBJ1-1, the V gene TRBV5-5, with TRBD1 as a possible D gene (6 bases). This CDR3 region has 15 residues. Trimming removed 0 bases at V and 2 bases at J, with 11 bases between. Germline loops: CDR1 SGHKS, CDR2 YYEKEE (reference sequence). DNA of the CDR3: TGTGCCAGCAGCTTGGACGAAGGGGGAAACACTGAAGCTTTCTTT. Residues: CASSLDEGGNTEAFF.

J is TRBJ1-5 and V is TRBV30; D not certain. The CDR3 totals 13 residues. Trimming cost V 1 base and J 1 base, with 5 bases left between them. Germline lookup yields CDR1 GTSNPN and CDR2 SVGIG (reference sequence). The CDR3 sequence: CAWSEGSNQPQHF. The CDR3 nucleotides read TGTGCCTGGAGTGAAGGAAGCAATCAGCCCCAGCATTTT.

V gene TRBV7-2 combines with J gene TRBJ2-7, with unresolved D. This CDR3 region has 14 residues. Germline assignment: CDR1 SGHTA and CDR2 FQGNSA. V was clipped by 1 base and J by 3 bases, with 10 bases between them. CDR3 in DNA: TGTGCCAGCAGCTTAGAAGTTGGTAACTACGAGCAGTACTTC. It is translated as CASSLEVGNYEQYF.

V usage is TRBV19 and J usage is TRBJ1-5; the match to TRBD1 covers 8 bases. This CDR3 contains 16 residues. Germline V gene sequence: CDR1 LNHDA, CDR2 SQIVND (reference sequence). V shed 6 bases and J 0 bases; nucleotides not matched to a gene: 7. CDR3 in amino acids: CASSVGQVFSNQPQHF. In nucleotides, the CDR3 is TGTGCCAGTAGCGTGGGACAGGTTTTTAGCAATCAGCCCCAGCATTTT.

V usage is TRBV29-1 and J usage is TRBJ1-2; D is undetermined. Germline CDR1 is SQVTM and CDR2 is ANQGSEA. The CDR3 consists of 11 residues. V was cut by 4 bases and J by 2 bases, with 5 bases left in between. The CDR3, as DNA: TGCAGCGTTGGTACCAACTATGGCTACACCTTC. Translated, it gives CSVGTNYGYTF. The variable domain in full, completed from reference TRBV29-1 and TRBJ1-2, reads SAVISQKPSRDICQRGTSLTIQCQVDSQVTMMFWYRQQPGQSLTLIATANQGSEATYESGFVIDKFPISRPNLTFSTLTVSNMSPEDSSIYLCSVGTNYGYTFGSGTRLTVV.

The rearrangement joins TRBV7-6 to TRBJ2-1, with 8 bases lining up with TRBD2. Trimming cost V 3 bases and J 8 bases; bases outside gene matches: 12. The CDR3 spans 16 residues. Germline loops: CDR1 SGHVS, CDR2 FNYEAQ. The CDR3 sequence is CASSFGTRVGSDEQFF. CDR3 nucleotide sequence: TGTGCCAGCAGCTTCGGGACTAGGGTGGGTTCGGATGAGCAGTTCTTC.

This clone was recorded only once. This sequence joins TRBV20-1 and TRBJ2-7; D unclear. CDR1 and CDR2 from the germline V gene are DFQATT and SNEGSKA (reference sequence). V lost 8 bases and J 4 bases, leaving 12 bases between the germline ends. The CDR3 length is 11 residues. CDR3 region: CSSRLEYEQYF. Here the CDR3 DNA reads TGCAGTTCGCGTCTAGAATACGAGCAGTACTTC.

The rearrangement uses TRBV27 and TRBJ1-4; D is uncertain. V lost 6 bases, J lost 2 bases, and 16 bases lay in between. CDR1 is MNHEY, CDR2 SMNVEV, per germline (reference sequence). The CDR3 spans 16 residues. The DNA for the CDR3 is TGTGCCAGCAGGGGATTCGTAGGGTTGACTAATGAAAAACTGTTTTTT. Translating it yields CASRGFVGLTNEKLFF. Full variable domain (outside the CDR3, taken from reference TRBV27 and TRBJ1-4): EAQVTQNPRYLITVTGKKLTVTCSQNMNHEYMSWYRQDPGLGLRQIYYSMNVEVTDKGDVPEGYKVSRKEKRNFPLILESPSPNQTSLYFCASRGFVGLTNEKLFFGSGTQLSVL.

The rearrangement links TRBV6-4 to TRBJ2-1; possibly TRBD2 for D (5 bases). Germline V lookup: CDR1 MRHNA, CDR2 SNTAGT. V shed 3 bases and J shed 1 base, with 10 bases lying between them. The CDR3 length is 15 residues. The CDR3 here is CASSEAGGSYNEQFF. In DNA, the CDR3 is TGTGCCAGCAGTGAGGCCGGCGGGTCCTACAATGAGCAGTTCTTC.

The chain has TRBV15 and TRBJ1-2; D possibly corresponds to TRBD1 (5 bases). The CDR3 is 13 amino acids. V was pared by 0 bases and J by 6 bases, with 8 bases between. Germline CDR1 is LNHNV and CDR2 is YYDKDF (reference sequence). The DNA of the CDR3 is TGTGCCACCAGCAGAGACACAGGCAATGGCTACACCTTC. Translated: CATSRDTGNGYTF.

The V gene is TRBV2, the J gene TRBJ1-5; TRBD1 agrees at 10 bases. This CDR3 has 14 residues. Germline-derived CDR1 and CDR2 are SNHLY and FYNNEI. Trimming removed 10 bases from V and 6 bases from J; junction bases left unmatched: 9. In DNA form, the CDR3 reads TGTGCCACTTCGACAGGGGGCAATAGTCAGCCCCAGCATTTT. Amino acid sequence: CATSTGGNSQPQHF. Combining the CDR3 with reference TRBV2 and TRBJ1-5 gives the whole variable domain EPEVTQTPSHQVTQMGQEVILRCVPISNHLYFYWYRQILGQKVEFLVSFYNNEISEKSEIFDDQFSVERPDGSNFTLKIRSTKLEDSAMYFCATSTGGNSQPQHFGDGTRLSIL.

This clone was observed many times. The CDR3, as DNA: TGTGCCAGTAGTATGGCCCCCGGGAGCTCCTACGAGCAGTACTTC. Translated: CASSMAPGSSYEQYF. The chain employs TRBV19 and TRBJ2-7; possibly TRBD2 for D (6 bases). The CDR3 has 15 amino acids. Germline V CDR1 and CDR2: LNHDA, SQIVND (reference sequence). V lost 3 bases, J lost 0 bases, and 12 bases lay in between.

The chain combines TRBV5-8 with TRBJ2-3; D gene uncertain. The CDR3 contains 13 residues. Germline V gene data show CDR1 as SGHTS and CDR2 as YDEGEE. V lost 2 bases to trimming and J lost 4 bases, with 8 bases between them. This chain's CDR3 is CASSLFEADTQYF. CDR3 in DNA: TGTGCCAGCAGCTTATTCGAGGCAGATACGCAGTATTTT.

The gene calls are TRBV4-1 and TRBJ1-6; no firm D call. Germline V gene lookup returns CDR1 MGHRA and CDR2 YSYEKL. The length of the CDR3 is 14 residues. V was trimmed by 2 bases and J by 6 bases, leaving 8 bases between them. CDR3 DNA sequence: TGCGCCAGCAGCCAAAGGGCTTTTAATTCACCCCTCCACTTT. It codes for CASSQRAFNSPLHF.